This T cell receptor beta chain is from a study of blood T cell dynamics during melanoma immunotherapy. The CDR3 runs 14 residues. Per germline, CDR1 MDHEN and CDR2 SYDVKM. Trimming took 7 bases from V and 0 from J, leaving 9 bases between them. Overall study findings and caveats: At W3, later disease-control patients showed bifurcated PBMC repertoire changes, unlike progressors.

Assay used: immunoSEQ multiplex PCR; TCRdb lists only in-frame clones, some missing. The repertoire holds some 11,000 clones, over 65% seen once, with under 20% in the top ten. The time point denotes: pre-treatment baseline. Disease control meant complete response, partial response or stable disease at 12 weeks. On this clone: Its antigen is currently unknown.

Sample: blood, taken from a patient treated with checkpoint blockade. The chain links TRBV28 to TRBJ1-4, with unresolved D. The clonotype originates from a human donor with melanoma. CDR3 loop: CASIPGSTNEKLFF. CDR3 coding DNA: TGTGCCAGCATACCCGGTTCAACTAATGAAAAACTGTTTTTT.